This T cell receptor beta chain derives from a study of blood T cell repertoires in COVID-19. About the research overall: Sites across the United States, Italy and Spain contributed samples from acute and convalescent COVID-19. From T cells, B-cell-depleted T cells, or PBMCs came the material, which was cDNA or gDNA.

The germline V gene has CDR1 LNHDA and CDR2 SQIVND (reference sequence). Trimming removed 5 bases from V and 4 bases from J; junction bases left unmatched: 4. CDR3 size: 13 residues. Data came from immunoSEQ multiplex PCR; TCRdb stores just in-frame clones and leaves some out. The table has 40,000 or so clones, about nine tenths seen once. This chain joins TRBV19 and TRBJ2-5; 7 bases are shared with TRBD2. The sequence derives from a human donor in a cohort sampled during active COVID-19. Sample: peripheral blood. This CDR3 is CASSLLAGETQYF. The CDR3 coding sequence is TGTGCCAGTAGTCTTTTAGCGGGAGAGACCCAGTACTTC. The full variable domain, completed using reference TRBV19 and TRBJ2-5, is DGGITQSPKYLFRKEGQNVTLSCEQNLNHDAMYWYRQDPGQGLRLIYYSQIVNDFQKGDIAEGYSVSREKKESFPLTVTSAQKNPTAFYLCASSLLAGETQYFGPGTRLLVL.